This T cell receptor (beta chain) was retrieved from a study of blood T cell repertoires in COVID-19. Study-level information: PBMCs, B-cell-depleted T cells, or T cells provided the cDNA or gDNA that made up the material.

Under the authors' procedure: Quantification of nucleated cells was approximated via reference gene primer amplification. Some clones are missing from TCRdb's copy, which holds only in-frame ones; the method was immunoSEQ multiplex PCR. V and J calls and clone size follow that table, whereas D and trimming were derived from the DNA. The sample lists approximately 190,000 clones, about 88% occurring once. The clonotype comes from a woman in her thirties or forties who had recovered from COVID-19. The sample taken for sequencing was peripheral blood.

For the CDR3, the DNA is TGTGCCAGCAGCTTAACGGGACATCACCAAGAGACCCAGTACTTC. Its protein product is CASSLTGHHQETQYF. The rearrangement uses TRBV5-4 and TRBJ2-5; TRBD1 is a possible D gene (6 bases). The CDR3 has 15 residues. CDR1 is SGHNT and CDR2 is YYREEE in the germline V gene (reference sequence). Trimming cost V 2 bases and J 0 bases, with 11 bases left between them.